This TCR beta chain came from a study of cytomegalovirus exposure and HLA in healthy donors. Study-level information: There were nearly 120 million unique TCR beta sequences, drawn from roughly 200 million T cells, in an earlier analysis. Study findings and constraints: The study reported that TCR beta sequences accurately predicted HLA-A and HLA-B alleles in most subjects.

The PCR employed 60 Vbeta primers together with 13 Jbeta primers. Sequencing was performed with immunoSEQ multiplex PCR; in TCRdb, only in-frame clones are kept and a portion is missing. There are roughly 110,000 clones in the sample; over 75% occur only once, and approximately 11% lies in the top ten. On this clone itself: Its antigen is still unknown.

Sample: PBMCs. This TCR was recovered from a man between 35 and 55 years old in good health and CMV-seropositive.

As DNA, the CDR3 is TGTGCCAGCAGCCCACTAGCGGGGGCGAACACCGGGGAGCTGTTTTTT. Protein product: CASSPLAGANTGELFF. V usage is TRBV11-2 and J usage is TRBJ2-2; TRBD2 aligns across 11 bases. Germline CDR1 is SGHAT and CDR2 is FQNNGV. The V segment lost 5 bases and the J segment 0 bases; nucleotides outside the gene matches: 2. CDR3 length: 16 residues.